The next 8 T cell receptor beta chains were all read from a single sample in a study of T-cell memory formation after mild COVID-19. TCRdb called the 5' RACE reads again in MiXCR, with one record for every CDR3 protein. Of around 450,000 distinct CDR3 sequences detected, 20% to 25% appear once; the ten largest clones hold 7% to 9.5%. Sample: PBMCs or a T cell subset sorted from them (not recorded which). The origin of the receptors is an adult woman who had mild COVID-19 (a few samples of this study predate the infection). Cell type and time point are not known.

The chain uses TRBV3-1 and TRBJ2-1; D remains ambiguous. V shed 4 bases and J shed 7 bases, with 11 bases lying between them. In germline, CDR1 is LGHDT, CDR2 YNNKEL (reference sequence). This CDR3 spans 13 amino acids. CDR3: CASSRRLLNEQFF. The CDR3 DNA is TGTGCCAGCAGCCGCCGCCTACTAAATGAGCAGTTCTTC.

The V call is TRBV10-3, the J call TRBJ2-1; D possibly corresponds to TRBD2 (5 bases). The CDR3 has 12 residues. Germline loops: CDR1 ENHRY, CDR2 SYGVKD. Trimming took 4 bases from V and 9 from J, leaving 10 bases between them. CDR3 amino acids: CAISGTGGEQFF. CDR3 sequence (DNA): TGTGCCATCAGTGGCACCGGAGGTGAGCAGTTCTTC.

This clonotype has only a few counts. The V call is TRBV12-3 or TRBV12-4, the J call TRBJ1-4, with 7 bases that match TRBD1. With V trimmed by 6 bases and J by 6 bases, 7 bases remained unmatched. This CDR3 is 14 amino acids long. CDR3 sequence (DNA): TGTGCCAGCAGCTCCGACAGGGAGGATGAAAAACTGTTTTTT. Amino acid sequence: CASSSDREDEKLFF.

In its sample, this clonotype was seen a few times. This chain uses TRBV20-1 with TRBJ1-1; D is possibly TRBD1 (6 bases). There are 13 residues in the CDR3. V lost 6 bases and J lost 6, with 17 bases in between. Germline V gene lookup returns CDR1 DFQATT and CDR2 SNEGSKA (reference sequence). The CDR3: CSAVRTDFAEAFF. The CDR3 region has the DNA TGCAGTGCGGTGCGGACAGATTTTGCTGAAGCTTTCTTT.

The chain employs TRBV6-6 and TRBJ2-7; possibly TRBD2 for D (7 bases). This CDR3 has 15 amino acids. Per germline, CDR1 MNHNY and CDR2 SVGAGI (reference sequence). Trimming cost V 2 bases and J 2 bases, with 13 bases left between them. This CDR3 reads CASSYELGGPYEQYF. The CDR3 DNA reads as TGTGCCAGCAGTTACGAGTTGGGGGGGCCCTACGAGCAGTACTTC.

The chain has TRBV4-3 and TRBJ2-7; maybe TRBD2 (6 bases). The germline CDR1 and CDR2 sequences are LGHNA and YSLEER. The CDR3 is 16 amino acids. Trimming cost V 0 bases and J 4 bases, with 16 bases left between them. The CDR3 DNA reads TGCGCCAGCAGCCAAGATCTTGGCGGGACCTTATACGAGCAGTACTTC. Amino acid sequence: CASSQDLGGTLYEQYF.

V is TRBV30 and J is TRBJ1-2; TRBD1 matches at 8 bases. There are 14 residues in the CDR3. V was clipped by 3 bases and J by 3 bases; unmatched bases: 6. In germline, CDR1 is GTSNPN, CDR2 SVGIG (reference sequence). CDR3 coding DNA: TGTGCCTGGAGGATCAGGGGGCTTCACTATGGCTACACCTTC. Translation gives CAWRIRGLHYGYTF.

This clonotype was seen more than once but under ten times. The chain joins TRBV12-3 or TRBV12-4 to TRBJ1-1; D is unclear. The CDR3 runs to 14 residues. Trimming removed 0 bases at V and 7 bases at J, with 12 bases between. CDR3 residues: CASSLAAHKDEAFF. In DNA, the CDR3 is TGTGCCAGCAGTTTAGCGGCCCACAAGGATGAAGCTTTCTTT.